The 17 T cell receptor beta chains reported below all come from one sample, sequenced in a study of blood T cell repertoires in COVID-19. The data were produced by immunoSEQ multiplex PCR, yet TCRdb's version contains in-frame clones alone and is incomplete. The repertoire has about 260,000 clones, roughly 86% of them found once; the top ten carry about 8.8%. The sequencing sample was made of peripheral blood. The receptors come from a man aged 35-49 years with active or convalescent COVID-19.

This clone was counted many times. V is TRBV19 and J is TRBJ1-1; perhaps TRBD1 as D (6 bases). Looked up from germline, CDR1 is LNHDA and CDR2 is SQIVND (reference sequence). The CDR3 consists of 15 residues. V gave up 5 bases and J gave up 5 bases, with 18 bases separating them. The CDR3 DNA reads as TGTGCCAGTAGTCCGCGAGGGGGGGATGAAACTGAAGCTTTCTTT. Translation: CASSPRGGDETEAFF.

The V gene is TRBV19, the J gene TRBJ1-2; D is unresolved. V was cut by 3 bases and J by 3 bases, with 8 bases left in between. This CDR3 comprises 13 residues. Germline-derived CDR1 and CDR2 are LNHDA and SQIVND (reference sequence). The CDR3 region has the DNA TGTGCCAGTAGTATCGAGTCATACTATGGCTACACCTTC. This translates into CASSIESYYGYTF. Full variable domain (outside the CDR3, taken from reference TRBV19 and TRBJ1-2): DGGITQSPKYLFRKEGQNVTLSCEQNLNHDAMYWYRQDPGQGLRLIYYSQIVNDFQKGDIAEGYSVSREKKESFPLTVTSAQKNPTAFYLCASSIESYYGYTFGSGTRLTVV.

This clone showed up just once. This rearrangement joins TRBV19 to TRBJ2-3; 7 bases align to TRBD2. J was trimmed by 1 base and V by 5 bases; bases with no gene match: 9. The CDR3 contains 16 residues. Per the germline V gene, CDR1 is LNHDA and CDR2 is SQIVND (reference sequence). The CDR3 DNA is TGTGCCAGTAGTCCCGGGGAGGGGCTCGGCACAGATACGCAGTATTTT. It codes for CASSPGEGLGTDTQYF.

Comment on this clone: Other nucleotide sequences from this sample produce the same CDR3. This chain joins TRBV5-4 and TRBJ1-2; 9 positions agree with TRBD1. From germline, CDR1 is SGHNT and CDR2 YYREEE (reference sequence). The CDR3 runs 14 residues. The junction had 5 bases not matched to a gene; V was cut back by 0 bases and J by 8 bases. In DNA form, the CDR3 reads TGTGCCAGCAGCTTGGAGGGACAGGGCTACGGCTACACCTTC. Residues: CASSLEGQGYGYTF.

The chain is built from TRBV21-1 and TRBJ1-1; TRBD1, the D gene given by the table, was not confirmed from the DNA. TRBV21-1 is a pseudogene segment. The CDR3 loop spans 16 amino acids. The CDR3 sequence is CAPRPGTGRGNTEAFF. CDR3 in DNA: TGTGCCCCAAGGCCGGGGACAGGGAGGGGGAACACTGAAGCTTTCTTT.

In regard to this clone: Germline and junction disagree at one end, which may indicate a read error. The chain carries TRBV7-7 and TRBJ2-7; 11 nucleotides align to TRBD2. Germline loops: CDR1 SSHAT, CDR2 FNYEAQ (reference sequence). This CDR3 is 15 amino acids long. The DNA of the CDR3 is TGTGCTAGCAGCTTAGATACTAGCGGGAGATACGAGCAGTACTTC. Translation: CASSLDTSGRYEQYF.

J is TRBJ1-4 and V is TRBV6-6; 7 bases align to TRBD1. The junction had 17 bases not matched to a gene; V was cut back by 5 bases and J by 8 bases. The CDR3 spans 17 residues. CDR1 is MNHNY, CDR2 SVGAGI, per germline (reference sequence). This CDR3 is CASSHRDSPDLKEKLFF. CDR3 DNA sequence: TGTGCCAGCAGTCACCGGGACAGTCCGGATCTTAAGGAAAAACTGTTTTTT.

This clone was recorded many times. The chain couples TRBV3-1 (or the pseudogene TRBV3-2) to TRBJ1-1; 7 nucleotides agree with TRBD1. The CDR3 consists of 15 residues. Germline CDR1 and CDR2: LGHDT and YNNKEL (reference sequence). Trimming removed 4 bases from V and 4 bases from J; junction bases left unmatched: 9. In DNA form, the CDR3 reads TGTGCCAGCAGCCCCAATTCCGACAGGGCCACTGAAGCTTTCTTT. This encodes CASSPNSDRATEAFF.

Here the CDR3 DNA reads TGTGCCAGCAGTCCGGACAGGGTCTATGGCTACACCTTC. This sequence encodes CASSPDRVYGYTF. The chain combines TRBV5-4 with TRBJ1-2, with 8 bases matching TRBD1. The J segment lost 4 bases and the V segment lost 5 bases, leaving 4 bases of the junction unmatched. The CDR3 totals 13 residues. Germline V gene sequence: CDR1 SGHNT, CDR2 YYREEE (reference sequence).

The CDR3 loop is CASSFYSRGDGYTF. The CDR3 DNA reads as TGTGCCAGCAGCTTCTACAGCCGGGGGGATGGCTACACCTTC. The chain combines TRBV7-2 with TRBJ1-2; TRBD1 is a possible D gene (5 bases). Looked up from germline, CDR1 is SGHTA and CDR2 is FQGNSA. The CDR3 runs to 14 residues. The V and J ends lost 3 bases and 6 bases respectively, with 14 bases between them.

The chain links TRBV11-2 to TRBJ1-2, with unresolved D. The CDR3 is made up of 15 amino acids. CDR1 and CDR2 (germline): SGHAT, FQNNGV. V gave up 1 base and J gave up 1 base, with 10 bases separating them. CDR3 nucleotides: TGTGCCAGCAGCTTAGGCGGGAATCATAACTATGGCTACACCTTC. It is translated as CASSLGGNHNYGYTF.

The chain combines TRBV24-1 with TRBJ2-7, with a possible D match to TRBD2 (5 bases). With 5 bases removed from V and 6 bases from J, the gap between germline ends came to 16 bases. The CDR3 spans 14 residues. Germline-derived CDR1 and CDR2 are KGHDR and SFDVKD. In DNA, the CDR3 is TGTGCCACCAGTGCTCTTGTGGGAGTGCGCGAGCAGTACTTC. This sequence encodes CATSALVGVREQYF.

This chain uses TRBV11-2 with TRBJ1-2, with 7 bases identical to TRBD1. The trim removed 5 bases at V and 0 bases at J, leaving 18 bases unmatched. Germline-derived CDR1 and CDR2 are SGHAT and FQNNGV. This CDR3 has 19 residues. The DNA for the CDR3 is TGTGCCAGCAGCCCCATTACGGGACAGATGGGGGGTGCTAACTATGGCTACACCTTC. This codes for CASSPITGQMGGANYGYTF.

The CDR3: CASRSAAGDEQYF. CDR3 bases: TGTGCCAGCAGATCCGCCGCCGGGGACGAGCAGTACTTC. The genes are TRBV7-2 and TRBJ2-7; D possibly corresponds to TRBD2 (5 bases). Looked up from germline, CDR1 is SGHTA and CDR2 is FQGNSA. The V end was cut by 6 bases, the J end by 5 bases, with 14 bases between. The CDR3 is made up of 13 amino acids.

The chain carries TRBV30 and TRBJ2-7, with D maybe TRBD1 (6 bases). V was cut by 0 bases and J by 4 bases, with 13 bases left in between. This CDR3 contains 14 residues. The germline gives CDR1 GTSNPN, CDR2 SVGIG (reference sequence). CDR3 sequence (DNA): TGTGCCTGGAGTGTAATGGGGGCGAGTTACGAGCAGTACTTC. Its translation is CAWSVMGASYEQYF.

The table lists this clone with a few counts. The gene calls are TRBV9 and TRBJ1-1; possibly TRBD1 for D (5 bases). In germline, CDR1 is SGDLS, CDR2 YYNGEE. V lost 3 bases, J lost 2 bases, and 14 bases lay in between. This CDR3 is built from 15 residues. CDR3 loop: CASSAPGTQNTEAFF. CDR3 DNA: TGTGCCAGCAGCGCCCCCGGGACTCAAAACACTGAAGCTTTCTTT.

The chain combines TRBV5-8 with TRBJ2-7, with D possibly matching TRBD1 (5 bases). Germline-derived CDR1 and CDR2 are SGHTS and YDEGEE. The ends were cut back, 2 bases at V and 2 bases at J, with 8 bases in the middle. The CDR3 consists of 13 residues. The CDR3 bases are TGTGCCAGCAGCTTTGACAGCACCTACGAGCAGTACTTC. The encoded protein is CASSFDSTYEQYF.